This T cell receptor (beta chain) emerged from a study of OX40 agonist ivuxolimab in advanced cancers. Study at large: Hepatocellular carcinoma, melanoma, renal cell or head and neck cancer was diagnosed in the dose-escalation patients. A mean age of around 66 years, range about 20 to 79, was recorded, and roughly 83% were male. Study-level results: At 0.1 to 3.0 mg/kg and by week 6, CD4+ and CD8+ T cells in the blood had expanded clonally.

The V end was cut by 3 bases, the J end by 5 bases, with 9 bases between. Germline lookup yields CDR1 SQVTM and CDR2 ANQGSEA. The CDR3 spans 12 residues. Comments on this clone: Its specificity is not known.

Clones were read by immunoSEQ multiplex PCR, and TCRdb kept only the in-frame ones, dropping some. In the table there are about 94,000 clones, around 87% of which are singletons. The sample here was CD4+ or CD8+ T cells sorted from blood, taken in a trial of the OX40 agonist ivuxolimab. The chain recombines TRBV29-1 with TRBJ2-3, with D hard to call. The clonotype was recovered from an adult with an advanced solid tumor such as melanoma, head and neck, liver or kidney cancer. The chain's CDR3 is CSVEILGDTQYF. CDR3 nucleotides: TGCAGCGTTGAGATTTTAGGAGATACGCAGTATTTT.